The TCR beta chain described here comes from a study of shared clonotypes between healthy human individuals. Study-level information: A couple of female and a few male donors aged 18 to 49 were enrolled.

The authors distributed each subset's genomic DNA evenly over several immunoSEQ plates. The protocol was immunoSEQ multiplex PCR, while the TCRdb copy is restricted to in-frame clones and leaves out a portion. The data contain about 2.4 million clones, 80% to 95% of them singletons. The CDR3 has 19 residues. Unmatched junction bases numbered 13, after V lost 4 bases and J lost 0 bases. CDR1 MNHEY and CDR2 SMNVEV come from the germline V gene (reference sequence). The sample was naive CD4+ T cells from PBMCs. Subset: CD45RA+ positively selected. The chain couples TRBV27 to TRBJ2-3; 10 nucleotides align to TRBD1. The clonotype comes from a man between 18 and 29 years old in good health. Some clones in this sample may be carry-over from other donors' samples. The CDR3 here is CASSSLRQGAPLSTDTQYF. The CDR3 DNA is TGTGCCAGCAGTTCTCTGAGACAGGGGGCTCCTCTTAGCACAGATACGCAGTATTTT.